This entry features one T cell receptor beta chain sequence. Vbeta (60) and Jbeta (13) primers were used in the PCR. Sequenced by immunoSEQ multiplex PCR; TCRdb stores in-frame clones only, minus some. The table records 90,000 to 110,000 clones, approximately 80% of them present only once. This sample is part of a study of cytomegalovirus exposure and HLA in healthy donors. V lost 2 bases, J lost 7 bases, and 16 bases lay in between. The CDR3 has 15 amino acids. The V gene's germline CDR1 is SGHNT and CDR2 YYREEE (reference sequence). J is TRBJ1-5 and V is TRBV5-4, with D unresolved. This receptor was obtained from a woman in her twenties or thirties in good health and CMV-seronegative. The sample was PBMCs. This CDR3 is CASSFLFGRGQPQHF. CDR3 DNA sequence: TGTGCCAGCAGCTTCTTATTCGGACGGGGACAGCCCCAGCATTTT.